Below, 24 T cell receptor beta chains from the same sample are listed, as sequenced in a study of identical twins. A single record per CDR3 protein comes from TCRdb applying MiXCR to the 5' RACE reads. The sample shows 450,000 or so distinct CDR3 sequences, around an eighth of them seen only once. The same data also contributed to another study, on yellow fever vaccine responses in identical twins.

Source material: CD4+ T cells sorted from blood. Receptors originate from a woman in her late teens or twenties in good health.

This clonotype was recorded a few times. The chain is built from TRBV4-3 and TRBJ2-1, with 7 positions matching TRBD2. Germline V CDR1 and CDR2: LGHNA, YSLEER. Germline trimming cut 0 bases from V and 5 bases from J; bases unmatched to any gene: 7. The CDR3 is 16 amino acids. The chain's CDR3 is CASSQEHGRPHNEQFF. CDR3 DNA sequence: TGCGCCAGCAGCCAAGAGCACGGGAGGCCCCACAATGAGCAGTTCTTC.

The genes are TRBV5-1 and TRBJ2-2; 12 bases map to TRBD2. Germline CDR1 SGHRS, CDR2 YFSETQ. The CDR3 consists of 16 residues. V was pared by 3 bases and J by 5 bases, with 5 bases of the junction left unmatched. Here the CDR3 DNA reads TGCGCCAGCAGCTCGGGACTAGCGGGTAGGACCGGGGAGCTGTTTTTT. Translated, it gives CASSSGLAGRTGELFF.

The J gene is TRBJ2-2, the V gene TRBV7-2; D may be TRBD2 (6 bases). The germline CDR1 and CDR2 sequences are SGHTA and FQGNSA. Trimming cost V 3 bases and J 2 bases, with 13 bases left between them. This CDR3 is 16 amino acids long. The CDR3 region is CASSLGPGRNTGELFF. CDR3 DNA sequence: TGTGCCAGCAGCTTGGGACCCGGGAGAAACACCGGGGAGCTGTTTTTT.

In its sample, this clonotype was seen a few times. This chain links TRBV10-3 with TRBJ2-5; D is ambiguous. CDR1 is ENHRY and CDR2 is SYGVKD in the germline V gene. V lost 0 bases to trimming and J lost 2 bases, with 10 bases between them. The CDR3 sequence is 15 residues long. CDR3 region: CAISESRTGQETQYF. The CDR3 DNA follows: TGTGCCATCAGTGAGTCTCGAACGGGTCAAGAGACCCAGTACTTC.

The V and J genes are TRBV7-2 and TRBJ2-1, with D uncertain. V lost 2 bases and J lost 4, with 6 bases in between. This CDR3 spans 13 amino acids. From germline, CDR1 is SGHTA and CDR2 FQGNSA. The CDR3 DNA sequence: TGTGCCAGCAGCTTAATAGAATACAATGAGCAGTTCTTC. This sequence encodes CASSLIEYNEQFF.

J is TRBJ2-2 and V is TRBV7-9; 8 bases are shared with TRBD1. From germline, CDR1 is SEHNR and CDR2 FQNEAQ (reference sequence). The CDR3 extends over 15 amino acids. V lost 6 bases to trimming and J lost 7 bases; unmatched junction nucleotides: 10. This CDR3 reads CASSFGRGLGGELFF. The CDR3, as DNA: TGTGCCAGCAGTTTCGGCAGGGGGCTTGGCGGGGAGCTGTTTTTT.

This clonotype occurred a few times. The genes are TRBV11-2 and TRBJ2-2, with D possibly matching TRBD1 (5 bases). The CDR3 spans 14 residues. V dropped 5 bases and J dropped 5 bases, with 12 bases sitting between them. CDR1 and CDR2 (germline): SGHAT, FQNNGV. The CDR3 DNA sequence: TGTGCCAGCAGCCCACAGGTGTCGACCGGGGAGCTGTTTTTT. Amino acid sequence: CASSPQVSTGELFF.

A few counts support this clonotype. The J gene is TRBJ2-5, the V gene TRBV3-1; no clear D. The CDR3 runs to 14 residues. V was shortened by 0 bases and J by 3 bases, with 8 bases between the two germline ends. The germline CDR1 and CDR2 sequences are LGHDT and YNNKEL (reference sequence). CDR3 sequence: CASSQDELKETQYF. The CDR3 region has the DNA TGTGCCAGCAGCCAAGACGAACTAAAAGAGACCCAGTACTTC.

The V gene is TRBV27, the J gene TRBJ2-1; unclear D gene. The CDR3 is 14 residues long. The germline CDR1 and CDR2 sequences are MNHEY and SMNVEV (reference sequence). Trimming took off 3 bases at V and 9 bases at J, with 15 bases between the two ends. The CDR3: CASSFGLGFSEQFF. The CDR3 nucleotides read TGTGCCAGCAGTTTCGGATTAGGGTTTAGTGAGCAGTTCTTC.

The chain carries TRBV6-5 and TRBJ2-7; 9 bases fit TRBD1. The CDR3 is 16 residues long. J gave up 5 bases and V 2 bases, and 10 bases lay outside the gene matches. The germline gives CDR1 MNHEY, CDR2 SVGAGI. CDR3 loop: CASSYLPGQGPHEQYF. The CDR3, as DNA: TGTGCCAGCAGTTACCTGCCGGGACAGGGTCCTCACGAGCAGTACTTC.

The chain uses TRBV12-3 or TRBV12-4 and TRBJ2-5; 8 bases map to TRBD2. J gave up 4 bases and V 9 bases, and 10 bases lay outside the gene matches. The CDR3 is 14 residues long. For the CDR3, the DNA is TGTGCCAGTCTTCCCTCCGGGGGGGCAGAGACCCAGTACTTC. Its translation is CASLPSGGAETQYF.

This clonotype was counted a few times. This chain uses TRBV18 with TRBJ2-5; D perhaps matches TRBD2 (5 bases). The CDR3 extends over 14 amino acids. From germline, CDR1 is KGHSH and CDR2 LQKENI. V was clipped by 7 bases and J by 5 bases, with 17 bases between them. CDR3 DNA sequence: TGTGCCAGCTTGGAGGATATACGTCAGGAGACCCAGTACTTC. Its translation: CASLEDIRQETQYF.

The chain carries TRBV28 and TRBJ1-1, with TRBD1 as a possible D gene (5 bases). V lost 5 bases and J 0 bases, leaving 13 bases between the germline ends. The CDR3 contains 15 residues. In germline, CDR1 is MDHEN, CDR2 SYDVKM. This CDR3 is CASSTSGTMNTEAFF. Here the CDR3 DNA reads TGTGCCAGCAGTACCTCCGGGACCATGAACACTGAAGCTTTCTTT.

Ten or more counts support this clonotype. This chain uses TRBV5-1 with TRBJ1-6, with D tentatively TRBD1 (6 bases). This CDR3 is 17 amino acids long. V shed 5 bases and J shed 8 bases, with 23 bases lying between them. CDR1 SGHRS and CDR2 YFSETQ come from the germline V gene. CDR3 amino acids: CASRMTTGPRGDSPLHF. The CDR3 bases are TGCGCCAGCAGAATGACGACAGGACCCCGGGGGGATTCACCCCTCCACTTT.

This clonotype was seen ten or more times. The chain joins TRBV6-5 to TRBJ2-1; tentative D call: TRBD2 (7 bases). The CDR3 has 11 residues. The germline gives CDR1 MNHEY, CDR2 SVGAGI. The DNA for the CDR3 is TGTGCAAGTGGAGGGAGGGGGGAGCAGTTCTTC. Its translation is CASGGRGEQFF.

Here the CDR3 reads CASSFQAGGVTDTQYF. The CDR3 DNA is TGTGCCAGCAGCTTTCAAGCGGGAGGGGTCACAGATACGCAGTATTTT. The rearrangement uses TRBV7-9 and TRBJ2-3; the match to TRBD2 covers 10 bases. V dropped 3 bases and J dropped 2; count of bases not matched to a gene: 5. This CDR3 contains 16 residues. The germline gives CDR1 SEHNR, CDR2 FQNEAQ (reference sequence).

The sample holds a few counts of this clonotype. The genes are TRBV18 and TRBJ2-2; D might be TRBD1 or TRBD2, each matching 5 bases. This CDR3 contains 16 residues. Germline V gene lookup returns CDR1 KGHSH and CDR2 LQKENI. With 2 bases removed from V and 3 bases from J, the gap between germline ends came to 13 bases. The CDR3 spells CASSPSGTQDTGELFF. The CDR3 bases are TGTGCCAGCTCACCATCCGGGACGCAAGACACCGGGGAGCTGTTTTTT.

This clonotype was detected ten times or more. The rearrangement links TRBV7-2 to TRBJ2-3; no definite D call. Per germline, CDR1 SGHTA and CDR2 FQGNSA. The CDR3 covers 14 residues. Trimming left V 5 bases short and J 3 bases short, with 12 bases between. The CDR3 here is CASSPGMKTDTQYF. The DNA for the CDR3 is TGTGCCAGCAGCCCTGGGATGAAAACAGATACGCAGTATTTT.

This clonotype has more than one count but fewer than ten. This chain connects TRBV10-3 to TRBJ2-2, with D tentatively TRBD1 (6 bases). V lost 8 bases and J lost 1, with 11 bases in between. The CDR3 is 14 amino acids. The germline gives CDR1 ENHRY, CDR2 SYGVKD. CDR3: CAIRGTMNTGELFF. In DNA form, the CDR3 reads TGTGCCATCCGAGGGACAATGAACACCGGGGAGCTGTTTTTT.

This clonotype was recorded a few times. The chain recombines TRBV6-2 or TRBV6-3 with TRBJ2-7, with 9 bases lining up with TRBD2. V shed 8 bases, J shed 4 bases, and the junction held 9 bases outside the gene matches. The germline V gene encodes CDR1 MNHEY and CDR2 SVGEGT. The CDR3 runs 14 residues. The CDR3 sequence is CASESGGTLYEQYF. Written as DNA, the CDR3 is TGTGCCAGCGAAAGCGGGGGGACTCTATACGAGCAGTACTTC.

This clonotype appeared a few times. The CDR3, as DNA: TGTGCCAGCAGCCCCCACTGGAGCTCCTACAATGAGCAGTTCTTC. It codes for CASSPHWSSYNEQFF. The chain recombines TRBV9 with TRBJ2-1; no clear D gene. V shed 4 bases and J shed 0 bases, with 11 bases lying between them. The CDR3 is 15 amino acids. Germline V gene data show CDR1 as SGDLS and CDR2 as YYNGEE.

This clonotype was seen more than once but under ten times. The rearrangement uses TRBV7-9 and TRBJ2-7; 11 bases are a match to TRBD2. CDR1 is SEHNR and CDR2 is FQNEAQ in the germline V gene (reference sequence). The CDR3 contains 15 residues. The J segment lost 6 bases and the V segment lost 6 bases, leaving 10 bases of the junction unmatched. CDR3 nucleotides: TGTGCCAGCAGGGGATCGGGACTAGCGGCCGCCGAGCAGTACTTC. Translating it yields CASRGSGLAAAEQYF.

The J gene is TRBJ2-5, the V gene TRBV27; 13 bases agree with TRBD2. The CDR3 contains 14 residues. V shed 8 bases and J 5 bases; nucleotides not matched to a gene: 5. Germline V gene sequence: CDR1 MNHEY, CDR2 SMNVEV (reference sequence). The CDR3 DNA reads TGTGCCAGCCGACTAGCGGGGGGCAGGGAGACCCAGTACTTC. Its translation: CASRLAGGRETQYF.

This chain uses TRBV6-5 with TRBJ2-2, with no clear D. The CDR3 contains 14 residues. V was trimmed by 4 bases and J by 3 bases, leaving 9 bases between them. Germline CDR1 is MNHEY and CDR2 is SVGAGI. CDR3 nucleotide sequence: TGTGCCAGCAGTTTATTAGTTGACACCGGGGAGCTGTTTTTT. Its protein product is CASSLLVDTGELFF.